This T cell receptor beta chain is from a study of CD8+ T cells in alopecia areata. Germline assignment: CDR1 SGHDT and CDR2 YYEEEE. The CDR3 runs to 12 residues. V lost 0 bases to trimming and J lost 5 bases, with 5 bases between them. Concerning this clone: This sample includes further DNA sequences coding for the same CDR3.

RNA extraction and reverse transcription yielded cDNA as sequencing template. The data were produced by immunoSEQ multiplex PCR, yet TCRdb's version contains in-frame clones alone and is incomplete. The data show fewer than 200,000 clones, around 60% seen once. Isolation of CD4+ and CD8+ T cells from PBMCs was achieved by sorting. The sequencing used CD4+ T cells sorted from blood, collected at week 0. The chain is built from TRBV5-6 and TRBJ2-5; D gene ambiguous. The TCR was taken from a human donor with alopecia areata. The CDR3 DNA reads TGTGCCAGCAGCTTGGTTTTGGAGACCCAGTACTTC. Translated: CASSLVLETQYF.